The T cell receptor beta chain described here comes from a study of blood T cell repertoires in COVID-19. Trimming removed 4 bases from V and 4 bases from J; junction bases left unmatched: 7. Germline-derived CDR1 and CDR2 are SGDLS and YYNGEE. The CDR3 contains 16 residues. Profiled with immunoSEQ multiplex PCR; TCRdb holds only in-frame clones, not every one. Of fewer than 70,000 clones in the sample, roughly 80% are singletons; the top ten hold 7.5% to 10%. The sample comprised peripheral blood. The rearrangement uses TRBV9 and TRBJ2-5; 13 bases match TRBD2. This receptor was identified in a man aged 45-60 years with active COVID-19. The CDR3 nucleotides are TGTGCCAGCAGCCCCCCGGGACTAGCGGGGTTAGAGACCCAGTACTTC. Translating it yields CASSPPGLAGLETQYF.